This paragraph covers one T cell receptor (beta chain) sequence. The germline gene is not matched at one end of the junction; a read error may be the cause. This CDR3 is built from 16 residues. CDR1 is SSHAT and CDR2 is FNYEAQ in the germline V gene (reference sequence). How the authors handled the data: Using reference gene primer amplification, nucleated cell counts were estimated. Only in-frame clones appear in the TCRdb table, and some are missing; sequencing was by immunoSEQ multiplex PCR. The V and J calls and clone size come from that table; D and trimming were worked out from the DNA. The sample consists of more than 250,000 clones, about 80% of them appearing once. The data derive from a study of blood T cell repertoires in COVID-19. Across the study: Spain, Italy and the United States supplied samples that represented acute and convalescent COVID-19. Nucleic acid was either cDNA or gDNA, and it came from T cells, B-cell-depleted T cells, or PBMCs.

The chain combines TRBV7-7 with TRBJ2-2; 9 positions match TRBD2. The TCR was taken from a human donor in a cohort sampled during active COVID-19. Material: peripheral blood. The CDR3 DNA sequence: TGTGCTAGCAGTCCCGGGACTAGCTTTATGGCCGGGGAGCTGTTTTTT. This encodes CASSPGTSFMAGELFF.